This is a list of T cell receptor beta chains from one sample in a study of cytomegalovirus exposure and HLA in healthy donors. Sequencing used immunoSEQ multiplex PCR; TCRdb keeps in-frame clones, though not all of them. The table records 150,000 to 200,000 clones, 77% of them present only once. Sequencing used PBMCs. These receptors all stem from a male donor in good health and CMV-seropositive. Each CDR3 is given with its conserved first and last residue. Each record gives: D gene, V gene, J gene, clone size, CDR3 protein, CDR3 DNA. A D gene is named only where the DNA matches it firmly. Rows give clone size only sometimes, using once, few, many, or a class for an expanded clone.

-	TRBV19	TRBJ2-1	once	CASSNTGDPYNEQFF	TGTGCCAGTAGTAACACGGGGGACCCATACAATGAGCAGTTCTTC
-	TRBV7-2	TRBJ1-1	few	CASSPLEAFF	TGTGCCAGCAGCCCATTGGAAGCTTTCTTT
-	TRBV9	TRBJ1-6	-	CASSVEGSLRGNSPLHF	TGTGCCAGCAGCGTAGAAGGTTCCCTCCGGGGGAATTCACCCCTCCACTTT
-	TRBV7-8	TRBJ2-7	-	CASSLVSYEQYF	TGTGCCAGCAGTCTCGTGTCGTACGAGCAGTACTTC
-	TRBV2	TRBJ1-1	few	CASSDDTNTEAFF	TGTGCCAGCAGCGACGACACCAACACTGAAGCTTTCTTT
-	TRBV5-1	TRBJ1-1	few	CASRSGKSLSTEAFF	TGCGCCAGCAGATCGGGGAAGTCCTTAAGCACTGAAGCTTTCTTT
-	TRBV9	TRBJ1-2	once	CASSGNRDGDYGYTF	TGTGCCAGCAGCGGGAACAGGGATGGGGACTATGGCTACACCTTC
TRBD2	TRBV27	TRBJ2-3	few	CASSLLAGGTTDTQYF	TGTGCCAGCAGTTTACTAGCGGGGGGGACCACAGATACGCAGTATTTT
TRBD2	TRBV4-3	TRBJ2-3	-	CASSLGLAGGSGNTQYF	TGCGCCAGCAGCCTTGGACTAGCGGGGGGCTCAGGGAATACGCAGTATTTT
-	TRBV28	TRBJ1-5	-	CASSLWGTLNQPQHF	TGTGCCAGCAGTTTATGGGGGACTCTAAATCAGCCCCAGCATTTT
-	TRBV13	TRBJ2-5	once	CASSFGPEETQYF	TGTGCCAGCAGCTTCGGTCCCGAGGAGACCCAGTACTTC
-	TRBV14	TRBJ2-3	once	CASSRHGGLLNTDTQYF	TGTGCCAGCAGCCGCCATGGCGGCCTATTGAACACAGATACGCAGTATTTT
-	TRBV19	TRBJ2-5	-	CASSIPGERETQYF	TGTGCCAGTAGTATCCCCGGGGAACGGGAGACCCAGTACTTC
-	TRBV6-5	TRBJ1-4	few	CASSYWGGTNEKLFF	TGTGCCAGCAGTTACTGGGGGGGAACTAATGAAAAACTGTTTTTT
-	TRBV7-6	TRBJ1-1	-	CASSLYGNTEAFF	TGTGCCAGCAGCTTATACGGGAACACTGAAGCTTTCTTT
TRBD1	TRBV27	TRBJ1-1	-	CASSSGGREREAFF	TGTGCCAGCAGTTCAGGGGGCAGGGAGCGCGAAGCTTTCTTT
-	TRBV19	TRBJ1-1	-	CASSLGHLNTEAFF	TGTGCCAGTAGTTTAGGACATCTGAACACTGAAGCTTTCTTT
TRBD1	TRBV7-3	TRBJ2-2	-	CASSLRGPNTGELFF	TGTGCCAGCAGCCTAAGGGGGCCGAACACCGGGGAGCTGTTTTTT
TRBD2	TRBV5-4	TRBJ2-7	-	CAIHRGDSYEQYF	TGTGCCATCCACCGGGGGGACTCCTACGAGCAGTACTTC
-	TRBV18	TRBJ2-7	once	CASSPITGPYEQYF	TGTGCCAGCTCACCCATTACTGGGCCCTACGAGCAGTACTTC
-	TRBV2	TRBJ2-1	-	CASSEEWTRPGNEQFF	TGTGCCAGCAGTGAAGAATGGACACGCCCCGGCAATGAGCAGTTCTTC
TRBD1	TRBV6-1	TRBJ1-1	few	CASSDLGQGRTEAFF	TGTGCCAGCAGTGACCTGGGACAGGGGAGGACTGAAGCTTTCTTT
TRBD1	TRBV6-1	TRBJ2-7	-	CASGRTGPVEQYF	TGTGCCAGCGGACGGACAGGGCCGGTCGAGCAGTACTTC
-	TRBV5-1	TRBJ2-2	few	CASSPVGARSNTGELFF	TGCGCCAGCAGCCCAGTGGGGGCCCGATCGAACACCGGGGAGCTGTTTTTT
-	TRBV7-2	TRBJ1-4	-	CASSSGTKPREKLFF	TGTGCCAGCAGCTCCGGGACAAAACCCCGCGAAAAACTGTTTTTT
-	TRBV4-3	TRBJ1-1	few	CASSQDLTGNTEAFF	TGCGCCAGCAGCCAAGATCTCACGGGGAACACTGAAGCTTTCTTT
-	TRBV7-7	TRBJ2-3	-	CASSLWGGSTDTQYF	TGTGCTAGCAGCTTATGGGGCGGTAGCACAGATACGCAGTATTTT
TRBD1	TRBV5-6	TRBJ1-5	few	CASSFDRGKGNQPQHF	TGTGCCAGCAGCTTCGACAGGGGAAAGGGCAATCAGCCCCAGCATTTT
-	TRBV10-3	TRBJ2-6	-	CAIRPQGSGSGANVLTF	TGTGCCATCAGACCTCAGGGCTCAGGCTCTGGGGCCAACGTCCTGACTTTC
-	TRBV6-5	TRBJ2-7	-	CASSYGQMGEQYF	TGTGCCAGCAGTTACGGGCAGATGGGCGAGCAGTACTTC
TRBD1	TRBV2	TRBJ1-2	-	CASRGTGLVYGYTF	TGTGCCAGCAGGGGGACAGGGCTGGTATATGGCTACACCTTC
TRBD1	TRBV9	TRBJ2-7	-	CASSGTGQDHEQYF	TGTGCCAGCAGCGGGACGGGACAGGACCACGAGCAGTACTTC
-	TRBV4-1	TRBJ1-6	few	CASSQDPDRYNSPLHF	TGCGCCAGCAGCCAAGATCCAGACAGGTATAATTCACCCCTCCACTTT
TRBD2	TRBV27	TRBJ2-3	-	CASSLSPMVAGTDSTQYF	TGTGCCAGCAGTTTATCCCCCATGGTAGCGGGCACGGATTCTACGCAGTATTTT
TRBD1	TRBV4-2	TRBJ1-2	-	CASSQTGQGEYGYTF	TGTGCCAGCAGCCAGACGGGACAGGGAGAATATGGCTACACCTTC
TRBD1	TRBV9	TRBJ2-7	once	CASSVDGQGFNEQYF	TGTGCCAGCAGCGTAGATGGACAGGGATTTAACGAGCAGTACTTC
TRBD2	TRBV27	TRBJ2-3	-	CASSLSAAGGSTDTQYF	TGTGCCAGCAGTTTATCAGCAGCGGGGGGATCCACAGATACGCAGTATTTT
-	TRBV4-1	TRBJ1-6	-	CASSQGAASSYNSPLHF	TGCGCCAGCAGCCAGGGGGCAGCGAGCTCCTATAATTCACCCCTCCACTTT
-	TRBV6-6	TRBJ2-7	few	CASRNGQGQYEQYF	TGTGCCAGCAGGAATGGGCAGGGTCAGTACGAGCAGTACTTC
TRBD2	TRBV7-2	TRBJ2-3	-	CASSSDSGGSDTQYF	TGTGCCAGCAGCTCAGATAGCGGGGGGTCGGATACGCAGTATTTT
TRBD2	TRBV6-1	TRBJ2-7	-	CASSVTSGGAYEQYF	TGTGCCAGCAGTGTGACTAGCGGGGGGGCCTACGAGCAGTACTTC